This T cell receptor (beta chain) was profiled in a study of post-analysis software for immune sequencing data. About the research overall: Clinical courses comprised relapsing-remitting, secondary progressive and progressive-relapsing multiple sclerosis.

Unique molecular identifiers were carried by the TCR beta cDNA libraries. TCRdb fed the PCR reads into MiXCR, producing one record per CDR3 protein. The data hold around 180,000 distinct CDR3 sequences, with approximately 28% observed a single time. CDR3 length equals 18 residues. V shed 4 bases, J shed 3 bases, and the junction held 7 bases outside the gene matches. This clonotype was found a few times. The antigen remains unidentified. Study-wide results and caveats: Elevated frequency relative to controls characterized a handful of TRBV segments in patients, TRBV5-6, TRBV5-1 and TRBV20-1 among them. F-measure co-clustering was strong for batch-matched samples. Significantly lower normalized Chao1 diversity was found in patients with multiple sclerosis relative to controls.

The sample taken for sequencing was blood. The sequence derives from a girl aged 5 to 17 with multiple sclerosis. The rearrangement joins TRBV12-3 or TRBV12-4 to TRBJ2-6; 12 positions match TRBD2. For the CDR3, the DNA is TGTGCCAGCAGTTGGACTAGCGGGATTGGTGGTGGGGCCAACGTCCTGACTTTC. It translates to CASSWTSGIGGGANVLTF.